This TCR beta chain is drawn from a study of blood T cells in healthy people across ages. Trimming stripped 2 bases from V and 3 bases from J, with 7 bases between. The CDR3 totals 12 residues. Looked up from germline, CDR1 is DFQATT and CDR2 is SNEGSKA (reference sequence). Findings of the study overall: Researchers deemed the diversity estimates from one million T cells underestimates. Diversity was higher, and naive CD4+ cells more numerous, in long-lived donors than in aged donors.

The authors ran a second PCR of about 6 to 12 cycles using a sample-barcoded 5' primer and a J-beta primer mix. TCRdb independently ran MiXCR on the 5' RACE reads; one entry per CDR3 protein. The repertoire holds roughly 1,300,000 distinct CDR3 sequences, roughly 59% seen once, with about 6.3% in the top ten. In this sample, this clonotype turned up a few times. What it binds is unknown. The TCR comes from a man younger than 35 in good health. Sequenced input: blood. The chain is built from TRBV20-1 and TRBJ1-1; D may be TRBD1 (5 bases). CDR3 nucleotides: TGCAGTGCTAGACAGGGTTACACTGAAGCTTTCTTT. It encodes CSARQGYTEAFF.